This TCR beta chain is from a study of shared clonotypes between healthy human individuals (dated by TCRdb to the early 2020s). Broadly, across the study: The cohort comprised a couple of women and three men aged 18 to 49 years. Different laboratories and diverse techniques were used to prepare libraries and sequence TCR repertoires, to increase sequencing depth and limit assay-specific biases. For each donor, CD4 naive and CD4 memory were each run on three plates, CD8 naive on two plates, and CD8 memory on one plate. Each donor's leukapheresis produced roughly between roughly 0.85 and 10 billion PBMCs. The study deeply sequenced blood TCR repertoires of five healthy adults to estimate repertoire size and the extent of clonotype sharing between individuals.

The donors were healthy, HIV-negative adults with no recently reported acute infections or vaccinations. Only Caucasian adults living in Nashville, Tennessee, USA were represented among the donors. CD4+ T cells were enriched by magnetic negative selection, after which naive cells were positively selected on CD45RA and the negative fraction was taken as the memory subset. Blood was obtained by leukapheresis, after which PBMCs were separated by Ficoll-Histopaque density gradient centrifugation and cryopreserved in liquid nitrogen vapor phase. Analytical flow cytometry was used to check the purity and quantity of every magnetically sorted T cell population. From each sorted fraction, genomic DNA was isolated and quantified by UV absorbance on a Nanodrop 2000c. Overall study results and their limits: Higher generation probabilities were observed for clonotypes shared by all four sorted-subset donors than for non-shared clonotypes. Sampling was restricted to blood, and TCR repertoires in tissues likely differ from the TCR repertoires found in blood. Pairwise subsampling led to the expectation that sequencing depth would affect the degree of clonotype sharing among donors. Across a handful of donors, about 5.2% of naive CD4, approximately 3.6% of naive CD8, approximately 2.5% of memory CD4, and 0.4% of memory CD8 clonotypes were shared. Naive subsets generally had larger estimated clonotype richness than memory subsets did. Because the study included only a small number of donors, the genetic and exposure-history diversity represented was limited. Even with the large sequencing depth, rarefaction of the sorted-subset datasets indicated that sequencing was incomplete.

V is pared back by 1 base and J by 7 bases, with 8 bases lying between the germline termini. Looking up the germline V gene yields CDR1 SGHTA and CDR2 FQGNSA. The CDR3 contains 13 residues, cysteine and phenylalanine counted. The read is trimmed to its CDR3 DNA, 39 bases read in frame from base 1. Using the deep immunoSEQ assay, TCR CDR3 regions were amplified from genomic DNA by multiplex PCR. Extracted genomic DNA from each cell subset was distributed evenly across all wells of several immunoSEQ 96-well plates, and each plate was treated as a replicate. For sorted subsets, each replicate PCR was loaded with approximately 0.2 ug genomic DNA, equivalent to 30,000 or so T cell genomes. Purified libraries were measured with a Qubit 3.0 fluorometer, size-checked on a Bioanalyzer 2100, and measured again with the KAPA Library Quantification kit. Each immunoSEQ 96-well plate was sequenced on its own single-read 150-cycle Illumina NextSeq 550 flow cell. In the original analysis: Because the immunoSEQ output held only junctional sequences and lacked quality scores, the filtering could not match the filtering applied to full-length reads. Sequences were annotated with PyIR, a Python wrapper for IgBLAST v1.9, and V/J genes and CDR3 were assigned using IMGT germline references. Any read was removed if the V/J assignment was weak (E-value above 1e-6), the CDR3 was missing, or the read contained stop codons, out-of-frame junctions, or ambiguous translated residues. V3J clonotypes were defined as sequences sharing the same inferred V gene, J gene, and CDR3 amino acid sequence. The percentage overlap between two repertoires was calculated by dividing the number of shared unique clonotypes by the size of the smaller repertoire. Repertoire richness was assessed with RTK rarefaction, the Chao1 estimator, and Recon v2.1 estimates of unobserved clonotypes. OLGA was used to compute generation probabilities for all TCRbeta clonotypes that the gDNA method yielded from a few donors. As stored in TCRdb, this immuneACCESS dataset retains in-frame rearrangements with V and J assigned. A fraction of the clones does not appear; measured against another copy, unresolved V genes explain less than half of the discrepancy, and the remainder lacks a known reason. The DNA was the basis for D and trimming; V, J and clone size are from that table. A total of roughly 1 million clones appear in this sample, roughly 80% of them only once. The top ten constitute approximately 1.5% of the sample.

This clone has just one count. Its antigen is currently not known. Within one base of it there is no much larger clone, and no base qualities were kept. The sample has other DNA sequences that encode this CDR3 too. The sample was memory CD4+ T cells sorted from blood. The sample's cell subset or site label, decoded: CD45RA-negative fraction. This clonotype was obtained from a man in his late teens or twenties in good health. Rearrangement joined TRBV7-2 to TRBJ2-1, with TRBD1 perhaps the D gene, on 6 matching bases. The nucleotide sequence reads as follows: TGTGCCAGCAGCTTAGGTACAGGGAATGAGCAGTTCTTC. Its product reads: CASSLGTGNEQFF.